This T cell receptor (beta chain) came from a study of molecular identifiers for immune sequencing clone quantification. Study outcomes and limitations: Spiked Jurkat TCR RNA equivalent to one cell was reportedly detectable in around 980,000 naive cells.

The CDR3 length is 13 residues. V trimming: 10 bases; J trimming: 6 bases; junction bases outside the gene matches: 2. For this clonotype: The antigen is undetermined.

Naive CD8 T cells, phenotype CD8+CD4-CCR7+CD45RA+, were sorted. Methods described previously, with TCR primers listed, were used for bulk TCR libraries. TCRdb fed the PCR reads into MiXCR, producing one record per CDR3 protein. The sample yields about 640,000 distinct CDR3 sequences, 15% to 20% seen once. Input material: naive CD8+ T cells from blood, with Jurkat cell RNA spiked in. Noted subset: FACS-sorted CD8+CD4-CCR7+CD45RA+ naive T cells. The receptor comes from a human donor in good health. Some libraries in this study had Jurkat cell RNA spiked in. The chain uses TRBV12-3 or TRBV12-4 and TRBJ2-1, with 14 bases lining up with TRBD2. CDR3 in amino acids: CATGLAGGNEQFF. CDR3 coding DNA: TGTGCCACCGGACTAGCGGGAGGCAATGAGCAGTTCTTC.